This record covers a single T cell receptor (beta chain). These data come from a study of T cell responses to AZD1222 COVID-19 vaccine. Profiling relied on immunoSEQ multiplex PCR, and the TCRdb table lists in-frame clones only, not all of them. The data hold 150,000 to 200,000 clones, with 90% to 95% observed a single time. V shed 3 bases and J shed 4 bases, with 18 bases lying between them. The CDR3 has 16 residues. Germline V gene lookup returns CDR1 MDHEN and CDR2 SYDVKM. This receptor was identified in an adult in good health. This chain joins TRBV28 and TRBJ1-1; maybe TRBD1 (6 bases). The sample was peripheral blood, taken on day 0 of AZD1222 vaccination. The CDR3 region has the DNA TGTGCCAGCAGTTTGTATAGTAGGGGGGCAGGCACTGAAGCTTTCTTT. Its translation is CASSLYSRGAGTEAFF.